This is a list of T cell receptor beta chains from one sample in a study of shared clonotypes between healthy human individuals. The repertoire was sequenced with immunoSEQ multiplex PCR; TCRdb's copy has only in-frame clones and lacks some. The sample yields over 1.5 million clones, nearly 99% seen once. The sample taken for sequencing was naive CD4+ T cells sorted from blood. The source of these receptors is a man aged 25-45 years in good health. Each CDR3 is given with its conserved first and last residue. D genes are given only for firm matches.

CDR3aa	CDR3nt	v_gene	j_gene	d_gene
CASNPLAPSYNEQFF	TGTGCCAGCAACCCCTTAGCTCCTTCCTACAATGAGCAGTTCTTC	TRBV5-5	TRBJ2-1	-
CSVIKNRDRRYNEQFF	TGCAGCGTTATCAAAAACCGGGACAGAAGATACAATGAGCAGTTCTTC	TRBV29-1	TRBJ2-1	TRBD1
CAWILTGGGGYGYTF	TGTGCCTGGATCTTGACAGGGGGTGGTGGCTATGGCTACACCTTC	TRBV30	TRBJ1-2	TRBD1
CASGPGTAGGKYF	TGTGCCAGCGGACCGGGGACAGCGGGGGGAAAGTACTTC	TRBV27	TRBJ2-5	TRBD2
CASSQHKSTPTYGQYF	TGTGCCAGCAGCCAACATAAATCAACCCCGACCTACGGGCAGTACTTC	TRBV5-5	TRBJ2-7	-
CASRDRVETQYF	TGTGCCAGCAGGGACAGGGTGGAGACCCAGTACTTC	TRBV2	TRBJ2-5	TRBD1
CASSPRLAGVPPYEQYF	TGTGCCAGCAGTCCACGACTAGCGGGAGTACCTCCCTACGAGCAGTACTTC	TRBV27	TRBJ2-7	TRBD2
CASSPGQSSYEQYF	TGCGCCAGTTCTCCGGGACAGAGCTCCTACGAGCAGTACTTC	TRBV5-1	TRBJ2-7	TRBD1
CATSRDPLGAPKLQYF	TGTGCCACCAGCAGAGATCCCCTGGGGGCCCCTAAGTTGCAGTACTTC	TRBV15	TRBJ2-7	-
CASSVGGEGQPQHF	TGTGCCAGCAGCGTAGGGGGGGAAGGACAGCCCCAGCATTTT	TRBV9	TRBJ1-5	-
CASGQGATDTQYF	TGTGCCAGCGGACAGGGGGCAACAGATACGCAGTATTTT	TRBV2	TRBJ2-3	TRBD1